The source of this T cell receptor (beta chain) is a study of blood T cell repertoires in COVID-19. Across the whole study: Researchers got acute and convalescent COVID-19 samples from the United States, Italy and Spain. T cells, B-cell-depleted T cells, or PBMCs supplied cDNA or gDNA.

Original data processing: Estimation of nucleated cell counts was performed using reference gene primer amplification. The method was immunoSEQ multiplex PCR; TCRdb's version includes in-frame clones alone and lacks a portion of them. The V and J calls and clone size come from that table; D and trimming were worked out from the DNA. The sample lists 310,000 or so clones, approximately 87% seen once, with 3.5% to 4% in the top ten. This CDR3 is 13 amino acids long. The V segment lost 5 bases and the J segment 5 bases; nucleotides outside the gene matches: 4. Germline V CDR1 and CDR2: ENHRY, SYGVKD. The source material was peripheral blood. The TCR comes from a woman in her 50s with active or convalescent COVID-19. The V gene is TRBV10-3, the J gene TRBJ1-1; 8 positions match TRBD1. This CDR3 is CAISSGGWTEAFF. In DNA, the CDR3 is TGTGCCATCAGTTCAGGGGGCTGGACTGAAGCTTTCTTT.